Listed below are T cell receptor beta chains from one sample, sequenced in a study of CD8 T cells in Susac syndrome. TCRdb called the immunoSEQ multiplex PCR reads again in MiXCR, with one record for every CDR3 protein. The table has 150,000 to 200,000 distinct CDR3 sequences, about 95% seen once; the top ten hold roughly 0.088%. The sample consisted of CD4+ T cells from PBMCs. These receptor sequences come from a human donor with multiple sclerosis. Each CDR3 is given with its conserved first and last residue. The D gene is left open where the match is weak. The size field is filled for only some rows; it gives once, few, many or a size class.

>.|TRBV5-1|TRBJ2-7|.
TGCGCCAGCAGCTTGGATGGGGGTACCCCCTACGAGCAGTACTTC
CASSLDGGTPYEQYF
>.|TRBV20-1|TRBJ2-3|.
TGCAGTGCTAGTATTGCGCCTGGCAATACGCAGTATTTT
CSASIAPGNTQYF
>.|TRBV7-3|TRBJ2-1|.
TGTGCCAGCAGCTTAATGGATGGGGGAGGTGAGCAGTTCTTC
CASSLMDGGGEQFF
>.|TRBV20-1|TRBJ1-2|.
TGCAGTGCCGGAAACAGGCGGACCTATGGCTACACCTTC
CSAGNRRTYGYTF
>.|TRBV25-1|TRBJ2-6|.
TGTGCCAGCAGTGAATCCGGCAGCTCTGGGGCCAACGTCCTGACTTTC
CASSESGSSGANVLTF
>.|TRBV24-1|TRBJ1-2|.
TGTGCCACCAGTGAGGGTATGTACAGTGGCTACACCTTC
CATSEGMYSGYTF
>.|TRBV12-5|TRBJ2-3|TRBD2
TGTGCTAGTGGTTTGGTACTGGGCGGGGGATTCACAGATACGCAGTATTTT
CASGLVLGGGFTDTQYF
>.|TRBV30|TRBJ1-1|.
TGTGCCTGGGGGAGGGCCGTACTGCCGGACACTGAAGCTTTCTTT
CAWGRAVLPDTEAFF
>.|TRBV30|TRBJ2-1|TRBD1
TGTGCCTGGAGTGGACAGGGTAACGGGGAGCAGTTCTTC
CAWSGQGNGEQFF
>.|TRBV29-1|TRBJ2-3|.
TGCAGCGTTGTTAGGGTCACAGATACGCAGTATTTT
CSVVRVTDTQYF
>.|TRBV2|TRBJ2-2|.
TGTGCCAGCAGTTCACAGTCGGACGGCGGGGAGCTGTTTTTT
CASSSQSDGGELFF
>.|TRBV20-1|TRBJ2-1|.
TGCAGTGCTAGAGATCCGATTCATCAGGGGCAGTTCTTC
CSARDPIHQGQFF
>.|TRBV23-1|TRBJ2-7|.
TGCGCCAGCAGTCAATCGTTGACAGGCGACGAGCAGTACTTC
CASSQSLTGDEQYF
>.|TRBV9|TRBJ2-5|.
TGTGCCAGCAGCGTAGTCTGGTGGGGGGAGACCCAGTACTTC
CASSVVWWGETQYF
>.|TRBV29-1|TRBJ1-2|.
TGCAGCGTTTTTGAGTCTGGCTACACCTTC
CSVFESGYTF
>.|TRBV5-8|TRBJ2-1|.
TGTGCCAGCAGTTGGAGGGGGGACGGTGAGCAGTTCTTC
CASSWRGDGEQFF
>once|TRBV29-1|TRBJ1-1|TRBD1
TGCAGCGTTGCCTTTGGGACAGACACTGAAGCTTTCTTT
CSVAFGTDTEAFF
>.|TRBV7-9|TRBJ2-3|TRBD2
TGTGCCAGCAGCCCCGGGACTATCCAATTCACGGATACGCAGTATTTT
CASSPGTIQFTDTQYF
>.|TRBV20-1|TRBJ2-5|.
TGCAGTGCCCCACCGGCCACCGGGTACCAAGAGACCCAGTACTTC
CSAPPATGYQETQYF
>.|TRBV19|TRBJ2-1|TRBD1
TGTGCCAGCTCTGATCACAGGGGCCCCAAGTTCTTC
CASSDHRGPKFF
>.|TRBV29-1|TRBJ1-1|.
TGCAGCGTGTCCCGGGTCTTGAACACTGAAGCTTTCTTT
CSVSRVLNTEAFF
>.|TRBV7-3|TRBJ2-2|TRBD2
TGTGCCAGCAGCCCAAGCGGGAGGCAAACCGGGGAGCTGTTTTTT
CASSPSGRQTGELFF